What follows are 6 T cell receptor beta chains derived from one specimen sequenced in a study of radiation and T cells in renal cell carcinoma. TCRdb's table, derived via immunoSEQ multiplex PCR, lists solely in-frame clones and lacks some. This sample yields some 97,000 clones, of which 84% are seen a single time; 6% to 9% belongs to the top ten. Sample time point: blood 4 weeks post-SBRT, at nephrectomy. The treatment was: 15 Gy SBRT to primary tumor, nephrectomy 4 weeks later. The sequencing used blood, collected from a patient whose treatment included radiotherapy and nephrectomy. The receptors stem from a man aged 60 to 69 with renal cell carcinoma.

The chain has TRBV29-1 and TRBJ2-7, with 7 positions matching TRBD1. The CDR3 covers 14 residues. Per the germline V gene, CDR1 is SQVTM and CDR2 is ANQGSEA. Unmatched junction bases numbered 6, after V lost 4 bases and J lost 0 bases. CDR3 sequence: CSVVRAGGSYEQYF. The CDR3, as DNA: TGCAGCGTTGTTAGGGCAGGGGGCTCCTACGAGCAGTACTTC.

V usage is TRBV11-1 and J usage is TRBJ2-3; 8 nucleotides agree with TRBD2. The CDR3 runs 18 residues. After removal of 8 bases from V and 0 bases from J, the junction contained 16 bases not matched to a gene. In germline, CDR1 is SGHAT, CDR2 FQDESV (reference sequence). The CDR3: CASSNERGAGASTDTQYF. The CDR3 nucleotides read TGTGCCAGCTCCAACGAAAGGGGAGCGGGGGCTAGCACAGATACGCAGTATTTT.

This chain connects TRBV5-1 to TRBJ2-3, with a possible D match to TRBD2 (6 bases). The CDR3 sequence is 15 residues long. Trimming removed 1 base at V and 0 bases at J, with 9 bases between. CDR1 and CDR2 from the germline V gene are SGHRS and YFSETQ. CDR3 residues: CASSLPAGSTDTQYF. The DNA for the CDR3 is TGCGCCAGCAGCTTGCCAGCGGGCAGCACAGATACGCAGTATTTT.

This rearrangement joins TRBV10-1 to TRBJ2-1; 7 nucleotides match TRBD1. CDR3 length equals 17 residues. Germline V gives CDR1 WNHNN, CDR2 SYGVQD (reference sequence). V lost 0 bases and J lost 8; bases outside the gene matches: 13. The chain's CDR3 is CASSESIGSTGHDEQFF. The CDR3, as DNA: TGCGCCAGCAGTGAGTCGATCGGGTCGACAGGGCACGATGAGCAGTTCTTC.

The CDR3 sequence: CAISEQLGQPGNTGELFF. CDR3 nucleotide sequence: TGTGCCATCAGTGAGCAACTGGGCCAGCCTGGGAACACCGGGGAGCTGTTTTTT. The V call is TRBV10-3, the J call TRBJ2-2; D gene uncertain. Trimming cost V 2 bases and J 1 base, with 17 bases left between them. The CDR3 contains 18 residues. The V gene's germline CDR1 is ENHRY and CDR2 SYGVKD.

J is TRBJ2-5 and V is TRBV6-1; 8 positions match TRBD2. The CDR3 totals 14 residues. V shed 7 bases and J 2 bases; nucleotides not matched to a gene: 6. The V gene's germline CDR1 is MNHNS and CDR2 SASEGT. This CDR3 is CASTPGGIQETQYF. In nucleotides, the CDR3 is TGTGCCAGCACCCCGGGGGGGATTCAAGAGACCCAGTACTTC.